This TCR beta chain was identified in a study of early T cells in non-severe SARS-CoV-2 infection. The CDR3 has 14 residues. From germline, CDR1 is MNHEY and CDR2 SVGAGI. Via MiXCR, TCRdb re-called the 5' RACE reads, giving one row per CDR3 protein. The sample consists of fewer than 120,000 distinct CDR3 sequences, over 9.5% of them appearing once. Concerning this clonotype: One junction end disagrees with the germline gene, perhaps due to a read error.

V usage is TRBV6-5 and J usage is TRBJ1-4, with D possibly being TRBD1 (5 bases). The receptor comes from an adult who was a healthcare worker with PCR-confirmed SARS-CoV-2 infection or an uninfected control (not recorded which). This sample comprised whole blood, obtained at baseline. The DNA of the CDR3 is TGTGCCAGCAGATACAAGGGACCTAATGAAAAACTGTCTTTT. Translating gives CASRYKGPNEKLSF.